The rows below give T cell receptor beta chains drawn from one sample of a study of early T cells in non-severe SARS-CoV-2 infection. Each CDR3 protein gets one entry after TCRdb re-called the 5' RACE reads with MiXCR. The repertoire has approximately 43,000 distinct CDR3 sequences, roughly 7.1% of them found once; the top ten carry approximately 4.5%. The sample was whole blood. The receptor set was obtained from an adult who was a healthcare worker with PCR-confirmed SARS-CoV-2 infection or an uninfected control (not recorded which). Both conserved end residues are part of each CDR3. Size tells how often a clone was seen (once, few, many) or the class of an expanded clone, and some rows leave it out.

>TRBV30|many|TRBJ1-2
CAWSAPAFGVPNYGYTF
>TRBV30|few|TRBJ1-2
CAWSVYGGAYGYTF
>TRBV19|many|TRBJ2-4
CASSSLGGGEDIQYF
>TRBV11-2|many|TRBJ2-5
CASSSTQRGGRETQYF
>TRBV18|many|TRBJ1-6
CASSLRQAGDSPLHF
>TRBV9|many|TRBJ2-5
CASSARDSMGETQYF
>TRBV6-2/TRBV6-3|NA|TRBJ2-7
CALRPAGIYEQYF
>TRBV7-2|many|TRBJ2-3
CASSFDSGGATDTQYF
>TRBV3-1|many|TRBJ2-2
CASSTLAGGTGELFF
>TRBV5-1|many|TRBJ1-6
CASSQSQGTNSPLHF
>TRBV18|few|TRBJ2-3
CASSPKSVTDTQYF
>TRBV27|many|TRBJ1-1
CASREGLKVGGTEAFF
>TRBV29-1|few|TRBJ1-5
CSVSPGGANQPQHF
>TRBV18|many|TRBJ1-1
CASSDRGNTEAFF
>TRBV29-1|many|TRBJ2-5
CSAPSSLKETQYF
>TRBV20-1|NA|TRBJ2-3
CSARDPLLLAGTDTQYF
>TRBV12-3/TRBV12-4|few|TRBJ1-6
CASSRTGVGSSYNSPLHF
>TRBV7-9|many|TRBJ2-3
CASSPLLMTSTDTQYF
>TRBV20-1|NA|TRBJ2-2
CSASGRTSGGANTGELFF
>TRBV11-2|many|TRBJ1-1
CASSSQIRDRVHGTEAFF
>TRBV19|many|TRBJ2-3
CASSLGTASTDTQYF
>TRBV5-4|few|TRBJ2-1
CASSLALDEQFF
>TRBV19|many|TRBJ2-1
CASSMEVFNEQFF
>TRBV7-9|NA|TRBJ1-3
CASSRGTAGNTIYF
>TRBV20-1|NA|TRBJ2-7
CSARPTGIYEQYF
>TRBV12-3/TRBV12-4|few|TRBJ1-3
CASSSRTLSSGNTIYF
>TRBV7-3|once|TRBJ1-3
CASSSEDARSGNTIYF
>TRBV7-7|NA|TRBJ1-1
CASSITVNTEAFF
>TRBV4-1|NA|TRBJ2-2
CASSQEILIANTGELFF
>TRBV27|many|TRBJ2-4
CASSFSPKNIQYF
>TRBV5-1|many|TRBJ1-2
CASSFGPGQSYTF
>TRBV29-1|many|TRBJ1-3
CSVGQSSGNTIYF
>TRBV6-5|many|TRBJ1-4
CASSRYRVQRTNEKLFF
>TRBV29-1|many|TRBJ2-7
CSVGEWYEQYF
>TRBV6-2/TRBV6-3|many|TRBJ1-1
CASSYSTPGPEAFF
>TRBV20-1|few|TRBJ1-4
CSAARETRRNEKLFF
>TRBV3-1|many|TRBJ2-1
CASSFSYGTVSYNEQFF
>TRBV9|few|TRBJ2-3
CASSGLLTDTQYF
>TRBV7-3|NA|TRBJ2-2
CASSFEGLAGAGELFF
>TRBV30|many|TRBJ1-5
CAWSRGTLGQPQHF
>TRBV9|many|TRBJ1-5
CASSEAGGGQPQHF
>TRBV25-1|many|TRBJ2-6
CASSEWGLGTGANVLTF
>TRBV3-1|few|TRBJ2-3
CASSQFSTDTQYF
>TRBV7-9|medium-sized|TRBJ1-2
CASSREEGRFYGYTF
>TRBV3-1|few|TRBJ2-1
CASSQAAGDLYNEQFF
>TRBV20-1|NA|TRBJ1-3
CSASPSAGNTIYF
>TRBV18|many|TRBJ1-2
CASSPPTVNYGYTF
>TRBV20-1|NA|TRBJ2-6
CSARVSGSGANVLTF
>TRBV6-1|few|TRBJ1-2
CASSQSGTGDFYGYTF
>TRBV11-2|many|TRBJ1-1
CASSPDPNTEAFF
>TRBV7-8|many|TRBJ1-2
CASLTPGQGAWDGYTF
>TRBV5-1|NA|TRBJ2-3
CASSPGSGWSNTDTQYF
>TRBV4-1|many|TRBJ1-1
CASSQEWALNTEAFF
>TRBV6-2/TRBV6-3|many|TRBJ2-7
CASSDGRDFYYEQYF
>TRBV4-3|NA|TRBJ2-1
CASSHGQGAYNEQFF